These 26 T cell receptor beta chains were all obtained from the same sample, sequenced in a study of cytomegalovirus exposure and HLA in healthy donors. Profiled with immunoSEQ multiplex PCR; TCRdb holds only in-frame clones, not every one. The top ten hold approximately 1% of the sample, which has over 250,000 clones, 80% to 90% seen once. Material: PBMCs. The receptor set was obtained from a woman between 18 and 29 years old in good health and CMV-seronegative.

The chain combines TRBV4-1 with TRBJ1-2; D might be TRBD1 (5 bases). Looked up from germline, CDR1 is MGHRA and CDR2 is YSYEKL. There are 14 residues in the CDR3. Trimming removed 1 base at V and 8 bases at J, with 14 bases between. This chain's CDR3 is CASSQVGRGGGYTF. In DNA form, the CDR3 reads TGCGCCAGCAGCCAAGTGGGACGGGGAGGAGGCTACACCTTC.

This sequence joins TRBV27 and TRBJ2-3, with 7 bases aligning to TRBD2. The germline V gene has CDR1 MNHEY and CDR2 SMNVEV (reference sequence). This CDR3 spans 20 amino acids. Trimming removed 0 bases from V and 0 bases from J; junction bases left unmatched: 15. CDR3 amino acids: CASSLSAPTFSSGSTDTQYF. In DNA, the CDR3 is TGTGCCAGCAGTTTATCGGCTCCTACCTTCTCTAGCGGTAGCACAGATACGCAGTATTTT.

This CDR3 is CASSPQGSWGRADTQYF. The CDR3 DNA is TGTGCCAGCAGTCCTCAGGGTAGCTGGGGGAGGGCGGATACGCAGTATTTT. This sequence joins TRBV27 and TRBJ2-3, with TRBD2 matching over 7 bases. In germline, CDR1 is MNHEY, CDR2 SMNVEV (reference sequence). The J segment lost 6 bases and the V segment lost 5 bases, leaving 17 bases of the junction unmatched. This CDR3 is built from 17 residues.

The chain joins TRBV7-3 to TRBJ1-2, with 7 bases lining up with TRBD1. The ends lost 2 bases at V and 7 bases at J; junction bases unmatched: 10. The CDR3 spans 15 residues. CDR1 SGHTA and CDR2 FQGTGA come from the germline V gene. CDR3 region: CASSLFPRGDGGYTF. The CDR3 nucleotides are TGTGCCAGCAGCTTATTTCCCAGGGGGGACGGTGGCTACACCTTC.

The chain combines TRBV19 with TRBJ2-7; maybe TRBD2 (6 bases). Trimming took 4 bases from V and 1 from J, leaving 14 bases between them. The CDR3 runs 15 residues. Germline CDR1 reads LNHDA; CDR2 reads SQIVND (reference sequence). The chain's CDR3 is CASSSPGTGSYEQYF. CDR3 nucleotides: TGTGCCAGTAGTAGCCCCGGGACTGGATCCTACGAGCAGTACTTC.

V gene TRBV5-3 combines with J gene TRBJ2-7; 7 bases match TRBD2. TRBV5-3 is designated an ORF whose function remains uncertain. The CDR3 is 11 amino acids. Germline trimming cut 9 bases from V and 4 bases from J; bases unmatched to any gene: 4. The CDR3 DNA sequence: TGTGCCACGGGCGGGAGATACGAGCAGTACTTC. Translating it yields CATGGRYEQYF.

The V call is TRBV28, the J call TRBJ2-7; tentatively, D is TRBD1 (5 bases). The CDR3 consists of 14 residues. The V gene lost 6 bases and the J gene lost 0 bases, with 12 bases spanning the gap. The germline V gene encodes CDR1 MDHEN and CDR2 SYDVKM. CDR3 amino acids: CASRGPLISYEQYF. The CDR3, as DNA: TGTGCCAGCAGGGGGCCGCTAATCTCCTACGAGCAGTACTTC.

J is TRBJ2-2 and V is TRBV12-2; the table names TRBD2, a call not compared with the DNA. TRBV12-2 constitutes a pseudogene. The CDR3 length is 17 residues. DNA of the CDR3: TGTGCAAGTCGCTTAGCGAGTAGCGGGAGGTGCGTCGGGGAGCTGTTTTTT. It translates to CASRLASSGRCVGELFF.

This clone was seen only a few times. This chain joins TRBV11-3 and TRBJ2-3; the D gene is possibly TRBD1 (6 bases). This CDR3 is built from 13 residues. Germline values: CDR1 SGHNT, CDR2 YENEEA. Between the trimmed V and J ends, which lost 8 bases and 2 bases, there was a span of 11 bases. CDR3 sequence reads: CASVQGFTDTQYF. CDR3 in DNA: TGTGCCAGCGTACAGGGCTTCACAGATACGCAGTATTTT. Full variable domain (missing parts from reference TRBV11-3 and TRBJ2-3): EAGVVQSPRYKIIEKKQPVAFWCNPISGHNTLYWYLQNLGQGPELLIRYENEEAVDDSQLPKDRFSAERLKGVDSTLKIQPAELGDSAVYLCASVQGFTDTQYFGPGTRLTVL.

This clone was detected a few times. This chain uses TRBV7-6 with TRBJ2-1; 8 nucleotides align to TRBD1. CDR1 and CDR2 from the germline V gene are SGHVS and FNYEAQ. V lost 2 bases and J lost 5; bases outside the gene matches: 8. The CDR3 extends over 16 amino acids. The CDR3 bases are TGTGCCAGCAGCTTATTTTCGGGACAGGCAAACAATGAGCAGTTCTTC. Its translation: CASSLFSGQANNEQFF.

The V and J genes are TRBV29-1 and TRBJ1-5, with 7 nucleotides matching TRBD1. The CDR3 length is 14 residues. Germline V gene data show CDR1 as SQVTM and CDR2 as ANQGSEA. V lost 2 bases, J lost 6 bases, and 7 bases stayed unmatched. For the CDR3, the DNA is TGCAGCGTTGAACTGCAGGGGGTAGGTCAGCCCCAGCATTTT. It specifies CSVELQGVGQPQHF. The variable domain in full, with the rest retrieved from reference TRBV29-1 and TRBJ1-5, is SAVISQKPSRDICQRGTSLTIQCQVDSQVTMMFWYRQQPGQSLTLIATANQGSEATYESGFVIDKFPISRPNLTFSTLTVSNMSPEDSSIYLCSVELQGVGQPQHFGDGTRLSIL.

This clone was seen a single time. The genes are TRBV29-1 and TRBJ2-1; 9 bases fit TRBD2. Germline lookup yields CDR1 SQVTM and CDR2 ANQGSEA. This CDR3 comprises 13 residues. V was pared by 6 bases and J by 8 bases, with 8 bases of the junction left unmatched. The CDR3 reads CSVTAGGLDEQFF. The CDR3 DNA follows: TGCAGCGTGACGGCGGGGGGGCTCGATGAGCAGTTCTTC.

The chain links TRBV5-8 to TRBJ2-3; a weak D match, TRBD1 (6 bases). This CDR3 spans 15 amino acids. CDR1 and CDR2 from the germline V gene are SGHTS and YDEGEE. The V end lost 2 bases, the J end lost 2 bases, and 12 bases lay between the germline ends. The CDR3 region is CASSLGGLSTDTQYF. DNA for the CDR3: TGTGCCAGCAGCTTAGGGGGATTATCCACAGATACGCAGTATTTT.

The J gene is TRBJ2-5, the V gene TRBV7-3; 9 bases align to TRBD2. In germline, CDR1 is SGHTA, CDR2 FQGTGA. The CDR3 loop spans 17 amino acids. With V trimmed by 1 base and J by 2 bases, 8 bases remained unmatched. Here the CDR3 DNA reads TGTGCCAGCAGCTTAAGCCAAGCGGGGGGCCAACAAGAGACCCAGTACTTC. This codes for CASSLSQAGGQQETQYF. The full variable domain, in which reference TRBV7-3 and TRBJ2-5 provide the parts outside the CDR3, is GAGVSQTPSNKVTEKGKYVELRCDPISGHTALYWYRQSLGQGPEFLIYFQGTGAADDSGLPNDRFFAVRPEGSVSTLKIQRTERGDSAVYLCASSLSQAGGQQETQYFGPGTRLLVL.

V and J are TRBV14 and TRBJ1-2; perhaps TRBD1 as D (5 bases). The CDR3 has 13 amino acids. The germline gives CDR1 SGHDN, CDR2 FVKESK. V was clipped by 4 bases and J by 3 bases, with 9 bases between them. The CDR3, as DNA: TGTGCCAGCAGCCCCGGACAAGACTATGGCTACACCTTC. This codes for CASSPGQDYGYTF.

Here the CDR3 DNA reads TGTGCCAGCAGCGCGGGAGGGAACATTCAGTACTTC. Translated: CASSAGGNIQYF. The gene calls are TRBV13 and TRBJ2-4; 9 bases agree with TRBD2. The trim removed 5 bases at V and 7 bases at J, leaving 0 bases unmatched. The CDR3 totals 12 residues. Per the germline V gene, CDR1 is PRHDT and CDR2 is FYEKMQ (reference sequence).

The table lists this clone with a count of one. The genes are TRBV27 and TRBJ1-5; D unclear. The CDR3 extends over 14 amino acids. V gave up 5 bases and J gave up 0 bases, with 8 bases separating them. CDR1 is MNHEY and CDR2 is SMNVEV in the germline V gene (reference sequence). The CDR3 nucleotides are TGTGCCAGCAGTCGGGTTTATAGCAATCAGCCCCAGCATTTT. Translated: CASSRVYSNQPQHF.

The chain recombines TRBV27 with TRBJ1-2; tentative D call: TRBD1 (6 bases). The CDR3 spans 16 residues. With 3 bases removed from V and 8 bases from J, the gap between germline ends came to 22 bases. Germline V gene lookup returns CDR1 MNHEY and CDR2 SMNVEV (reference sequence). The CDR3 sequence is CASSLNWAGAGQGYTF. The DNA of the CDR3 is TGTGCCAGCAGTTTGAACTGGGCGGGGGCAGGTCAGGGCTACACCTTC.

The chain is built from TRBV7-6 and TRBJ2-7; a weak D match, TRBD1 (5 bases). CDR3 length: 15 residues. Germline V gives CDR1 SGHVS, CDR2 FNYEAQ. Trimming left V 5 bases short and J 0 bases short, with 14 bases between. This chain's CDR3 is CASSPKQAFSYEQYF. The DNA for the CDR3 is TGTGCCAGCAGCCCCAAACAGGCGTTCTCCTACGAGCAGTACTTC. The full variable domain, rest sourced from reference TRBV7-6 and TRBJ2-7, is GAGVSQSPRYKVTKRGQDVALRCDPISGHVSLYWYRQALGQGPEFLTYFNYEAQQDKSGLPNDRFSAERPEGSISTLTIQRTEQRDSAMYRCASSPKQAFSYEQYFGPGTRLTVT.

V gene TRBV29-1 combines with J gene TRBJ2-7; 7 nucleotides agree with TRBD1. V lost 2 bases, J lost 4 bases, and 5 bases stayed unmatched. Germline lookup yields CDR1 SQVTM and CDR2 ANQGSEA. The CDR3 has 13 amino acids. This CDR3 reads CSVEFGTEYEQYF. CDR3 DNA sequence: TGCAGCGTTGAATTTGGGACAGAGTACGAGCAGTACTTC.

The CDR3, as DNA: TGTGCCAGCAGCGTAGGGACTAGCGGGGCCTACAATGAGCAGTTCTTC. Translated, it gives CASSVGTSGAYNEQFF. The chain links TRBV9 to TRBJ2-1, with TRBD2 identical over 12 bases. The junction had 0 bases not matched to a gene; V was cut back by 0 bases and J by 2 bases. The CDR3 is 16 amino acids. CDR1 and CDR2 from the germline V gene are SGDLS and YYNGEE.

The chain has TRBV6-5 and TRBJ1-4, with D possibly being TRBD1 (5 bases). The CDR3 totals 13 residues. Germline assignment: CDR1 MNHEY and CDR2 SVGAGI. V lost 10 bases, J lost 1 base, and 10 bases lay in between. This CDR3 reads CATGRGTNEKLFF. In DNA, the CDR3 is TGTGCCACGGGGAGGGGAACTAATGAAAAACTGTTTTTT.

The rearrangement uses TRBV30 and TRBJ2-7, with TRBD2 identical over 12 bases. Germline CDR1 and CDR2: GTSNPN and SVGIG (reference sequence). With 2 bases clipped from V and 5 bases from J, the junction kept 22 bases outside the gene matches. The CDR3 consists of 20 residues. As DNA, the CDR3 is TGTGCCTGGAGTTCCCTCGGGATCGGGGGATCTAGCGGGAGGGCCGACGAGCAGTACTTC. This gives the protein CAWSSLGIGGSSGRADEQYF.

V is TRBV14 and J is TRBJ2-7, with D possibly being TRBD1 (6 bases). V was clipped by 4 bases and J by 3 bases, with 16 bases between them. CDR3 length equals 15 residues. CDR1 and CDR2 (germline): SGHDN, FVKESK. Here the CDR3 reads CASSLSKTGGYEQYF. The CDR3 DNA sequence: TGTGCCAGCAGCCTTAGTAAGACAGGAGGCTACGAGCAGTACTTC.

The J gene is TRBJ1-1, the V gene TRBV18; 10 bases map to TRBD1. The germline gives CDR1 KGHSH, CDR2 LQKENI. V lost 5 bases and J lost 0; bases outside the gene matches: 6. The CDR3 extends over 16 amino acids. CDR3 sequence: CASSTGQGRLNTEAFF. The CDR3 nucleotides read TGTGCCAGCTCAACGGGACAGGGGCGGTTGAACACTGAAGCTTTCTTT.

V gene TRBV10-3 combines with J gene TRBJ2-1; TRBD2 aligns across 12 bases. Germline CDR1 is ENHRY and CDR2 is SYGVKD. The CDR3 extends over 14 amino acids. Trimming removed 4 bases from V and 14 bases from J; junction bases left unmatched: 9. CDR3 residues: CAISGTSGVMKKFF. The CDR3 DNA reads as TGTGCCATCAGTGGGACTAGCGGGGTTATGAAAAAGTTCTTC.